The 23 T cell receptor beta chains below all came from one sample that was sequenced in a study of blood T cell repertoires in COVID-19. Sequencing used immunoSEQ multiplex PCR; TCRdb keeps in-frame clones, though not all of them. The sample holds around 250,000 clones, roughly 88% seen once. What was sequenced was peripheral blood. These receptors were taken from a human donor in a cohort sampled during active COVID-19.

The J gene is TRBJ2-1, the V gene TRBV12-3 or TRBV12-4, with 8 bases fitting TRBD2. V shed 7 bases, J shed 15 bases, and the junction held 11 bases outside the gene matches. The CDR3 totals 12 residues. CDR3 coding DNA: TGTGCCAGCACCTTCCTTAGTGGGACTAGGTTCTTC. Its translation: CASTFLSGTRFF.

CDR3: CASSPKETQYF. CDR3 in DNA: TGTGCCAGCTCCCCCAAAGAGACCCAGTACTTC. This chain connects TRBV27 to TRBJ2-5; D unresolved. Trimming took off 8 bases at V and 3 bases at J, with 7 bases between the two ends. The CDR3 runs 11 residues. CDR1 and CDR2 (germline): MNHEY, SMNVEV (reference sequence).

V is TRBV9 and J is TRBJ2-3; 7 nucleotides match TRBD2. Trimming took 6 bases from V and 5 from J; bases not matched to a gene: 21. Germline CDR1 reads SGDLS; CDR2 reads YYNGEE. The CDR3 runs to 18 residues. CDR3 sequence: CASTPRGRAGTPGDTQYF. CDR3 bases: TGTGCCAGCACCCCTAGAGGGAGGGCGGGCACCCCCGGAGATACGCAGTATTTT.

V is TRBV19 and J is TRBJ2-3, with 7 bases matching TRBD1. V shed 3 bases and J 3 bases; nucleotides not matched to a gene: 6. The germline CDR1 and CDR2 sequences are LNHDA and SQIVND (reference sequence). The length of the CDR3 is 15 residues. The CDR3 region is CASSMTGMRTDTQYF. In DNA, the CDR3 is TGTGCCAGTAGTATGACAGGGATGAGGACAGATACGCAGTATTTT.

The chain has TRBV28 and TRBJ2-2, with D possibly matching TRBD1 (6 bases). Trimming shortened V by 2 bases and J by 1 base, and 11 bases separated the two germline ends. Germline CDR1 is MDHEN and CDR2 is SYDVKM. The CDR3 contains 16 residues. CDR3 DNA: TGTGCCAGCAGTTTAGTTCGACAGGTGAACACCGGGGAGCTGTTTTTT. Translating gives CASSLVRQVNTGELFF.

The CDR3 DNA reads TGTGCCAGCAGCTCGACTAGCGTGGAGACCCAGTACTTC. Translation gives CASSSTSVETQYF. The chain couples TRBV3-1 (or the pseudogene TRBV3-2) to TRBJ2-5; 8 bases are a match to TRBD2. The J segment lost 5 bases and the V segment lost 5 bases, leaving 4 bases of the junction unmatched. This CDR3 comprises 13 residues. Per germline, CDR1 LGHDT and CDR2 YNNKEL (reference sequence).

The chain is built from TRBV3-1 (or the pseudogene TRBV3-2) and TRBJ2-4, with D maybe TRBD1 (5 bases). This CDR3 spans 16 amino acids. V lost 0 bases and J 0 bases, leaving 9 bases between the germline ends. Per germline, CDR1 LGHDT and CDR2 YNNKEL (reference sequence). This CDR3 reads CASSQEQVLAKNIQYF. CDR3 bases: TGTGCCAGCAGCCAAGAACAGGTCCTAGCCAAAAACATTCAGTACTTC.

This chain's CDR3 is CASSPWQGGYEQYF. The CDR3 DNA sequence: TGTGCCAGCTCACCATGGCAGGGGGGCTACGAGCAGTACTTC. The gene calls are TRBV18 and TRBJ2-7; tentative D call: TRBD1 (7 bases). Per the germline V gene, CDR1 is KGHSH and CDR2 is LQKENI. Trimming took 2 bases from V and 3 from J, leaving 11 bases between them. The CDR3 length is 14 residues.

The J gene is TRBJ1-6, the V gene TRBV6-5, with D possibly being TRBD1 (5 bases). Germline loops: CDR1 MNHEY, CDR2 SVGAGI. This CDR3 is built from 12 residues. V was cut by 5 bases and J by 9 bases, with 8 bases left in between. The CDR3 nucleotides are TGTGCCAGCAGTCCCCAGGGTTCACCCCTCCACTTT. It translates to CASSPQGSPLHF.

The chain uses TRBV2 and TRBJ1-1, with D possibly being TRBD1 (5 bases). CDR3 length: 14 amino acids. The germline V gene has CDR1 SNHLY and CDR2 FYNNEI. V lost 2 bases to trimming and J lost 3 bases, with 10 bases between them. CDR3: CASSETSGYTEAFF. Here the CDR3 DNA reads TGTGCCAGCAGTGAAACTTCAGGGTACACTGAAGCTTTCTTT.

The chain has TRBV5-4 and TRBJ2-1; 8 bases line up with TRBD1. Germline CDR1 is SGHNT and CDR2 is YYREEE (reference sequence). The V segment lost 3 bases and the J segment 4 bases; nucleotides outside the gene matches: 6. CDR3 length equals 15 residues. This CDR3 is CASSSDRASYNEQFF. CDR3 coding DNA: TGTGCCAGCAGCTCGGACAGGGCGAGTTACAATGAGCAGTTCTTC.

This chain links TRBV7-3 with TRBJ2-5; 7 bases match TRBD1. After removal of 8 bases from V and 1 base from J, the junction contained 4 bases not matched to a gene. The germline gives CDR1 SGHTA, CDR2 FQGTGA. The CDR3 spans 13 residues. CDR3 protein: CASSKGAQETQYF. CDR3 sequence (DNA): TGTGCCAGCTCAAAGGGGGCCCAAGAGACCCAGTACTTC.

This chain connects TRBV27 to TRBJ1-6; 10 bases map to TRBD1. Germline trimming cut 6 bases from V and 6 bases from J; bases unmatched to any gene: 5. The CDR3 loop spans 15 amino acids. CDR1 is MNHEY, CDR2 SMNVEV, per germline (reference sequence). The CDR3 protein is CASRDRGQGNSPLHF. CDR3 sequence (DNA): TGTGCCAGCAGAGACAGGGGGCAAGGTAATTCACCCCTCCACTTT.

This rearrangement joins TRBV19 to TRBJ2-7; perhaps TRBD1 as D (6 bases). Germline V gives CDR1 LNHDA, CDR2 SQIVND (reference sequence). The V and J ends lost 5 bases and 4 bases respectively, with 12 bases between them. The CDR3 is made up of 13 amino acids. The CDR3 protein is CASSGVGAYEQYF. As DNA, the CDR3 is TGTGCCAGTAGTGGAGTGGGGGCTTACGAGCAGTACTTC.

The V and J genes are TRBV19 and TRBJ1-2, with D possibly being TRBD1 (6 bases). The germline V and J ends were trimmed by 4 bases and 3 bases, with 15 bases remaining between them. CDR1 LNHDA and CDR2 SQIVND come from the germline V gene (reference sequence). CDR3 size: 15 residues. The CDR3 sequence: CASSSRDRRYYGYTF. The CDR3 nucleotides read TGTGCCAGTAGTAGCCGAGACAGGAGGTACTATGGCTACACCTTC.

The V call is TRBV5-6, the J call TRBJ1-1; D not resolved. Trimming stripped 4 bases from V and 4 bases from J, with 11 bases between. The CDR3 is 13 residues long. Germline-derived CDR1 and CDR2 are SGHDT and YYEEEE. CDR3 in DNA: TGTGCCAGCAGCCTTTCGCGGTTCACTGAAGCTTTCTTT. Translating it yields CASSLSRFTEAFF.

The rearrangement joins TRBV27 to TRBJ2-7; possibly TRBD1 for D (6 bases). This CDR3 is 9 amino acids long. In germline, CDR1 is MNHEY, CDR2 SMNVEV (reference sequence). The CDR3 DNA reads TGTGCACGGACAGACAAGCAGTACTTC. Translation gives CARTDKQYF.

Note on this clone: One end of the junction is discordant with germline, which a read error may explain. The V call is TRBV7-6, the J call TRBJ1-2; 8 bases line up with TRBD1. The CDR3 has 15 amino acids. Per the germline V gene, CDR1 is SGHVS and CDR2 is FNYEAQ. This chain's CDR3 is CASSSGQGLYYGYTF. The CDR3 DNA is TGTGCCAGCAGCTCTGGACAGGGATTGTACTACGGCTACACCTTC.

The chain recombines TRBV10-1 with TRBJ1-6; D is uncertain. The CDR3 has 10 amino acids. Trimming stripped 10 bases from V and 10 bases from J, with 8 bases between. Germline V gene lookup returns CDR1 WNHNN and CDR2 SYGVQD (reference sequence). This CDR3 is CATGLSPLHF. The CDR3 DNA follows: TGCGCCACCGGTTTGTCACCCCTCCACTTT.

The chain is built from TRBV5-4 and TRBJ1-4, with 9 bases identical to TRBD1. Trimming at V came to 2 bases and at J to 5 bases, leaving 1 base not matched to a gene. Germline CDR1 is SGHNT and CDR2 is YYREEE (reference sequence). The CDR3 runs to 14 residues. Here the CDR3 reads CASSFDRGNEKLFF. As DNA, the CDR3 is TGTGCCAGCAGCTTTGACAGGGGGAATGAAAAACTGTTTTTT.

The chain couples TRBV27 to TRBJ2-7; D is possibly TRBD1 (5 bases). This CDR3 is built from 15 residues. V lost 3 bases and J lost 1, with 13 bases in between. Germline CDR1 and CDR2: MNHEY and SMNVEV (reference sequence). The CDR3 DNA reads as TGTGCCAGCAGTTTGGAGCAGGGCATTTCCTACGAGCAGTACTTC. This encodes CASSLEQGISYEQYF.

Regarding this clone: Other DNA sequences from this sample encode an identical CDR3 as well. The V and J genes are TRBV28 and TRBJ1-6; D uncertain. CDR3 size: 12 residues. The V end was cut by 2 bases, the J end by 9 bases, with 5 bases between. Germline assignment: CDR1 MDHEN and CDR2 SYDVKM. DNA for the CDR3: TGTGCCAGCAGTTTACGGTCTTCACCCCTCCACTTT. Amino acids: CASSLRSSPLHF.

CDR3 protein: CASRLAPGQGYNEQFF. The CDR3, as DNA: TGTGCCAGCCGATTAGCCCCGGGACAGGGGTACAATGAGCAGTTCTTC. This sequence joins TRBV28 and TRBJ2-1; TRBD1 matches 10 bases. The CDR3 totals 16 residues. Germline CDR1 and CDR2: MDHEN and SYDVKM. V shed 8 bases, J shed 4 bases, and the junction held 11 bases outside the gene matches.